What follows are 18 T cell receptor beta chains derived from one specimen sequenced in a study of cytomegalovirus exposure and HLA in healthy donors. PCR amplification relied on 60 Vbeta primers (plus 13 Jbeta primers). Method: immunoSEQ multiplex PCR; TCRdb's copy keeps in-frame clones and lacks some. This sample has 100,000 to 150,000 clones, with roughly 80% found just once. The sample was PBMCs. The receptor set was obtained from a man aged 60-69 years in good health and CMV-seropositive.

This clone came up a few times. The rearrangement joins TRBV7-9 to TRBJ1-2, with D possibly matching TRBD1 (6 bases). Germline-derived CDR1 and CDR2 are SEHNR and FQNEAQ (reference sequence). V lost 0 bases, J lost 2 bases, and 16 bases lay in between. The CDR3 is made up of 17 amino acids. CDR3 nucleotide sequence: TGTGCCAGCAGCTTAGCGGGGGGGGGCAGGGGAAACTATGGCTACACCTTC. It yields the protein CASSLAGGGRGNYGYTF.

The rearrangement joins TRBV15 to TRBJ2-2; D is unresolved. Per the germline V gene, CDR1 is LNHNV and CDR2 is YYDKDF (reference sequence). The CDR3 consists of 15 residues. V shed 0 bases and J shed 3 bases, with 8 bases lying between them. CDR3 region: CATSRDNRYTGELFF. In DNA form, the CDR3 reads TGTGCCACCAGCAGAGATAACAGATACACCGGGGAGCTGTTTTTT.

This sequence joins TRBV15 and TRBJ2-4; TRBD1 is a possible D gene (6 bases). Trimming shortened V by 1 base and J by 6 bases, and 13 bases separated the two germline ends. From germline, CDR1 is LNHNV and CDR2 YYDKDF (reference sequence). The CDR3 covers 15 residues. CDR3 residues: CATSRAGRGLNIQYF. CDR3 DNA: TGTGCCACCAGCAGAGCCGGCAGGGGCTTAAACATTCAGTACTTC.

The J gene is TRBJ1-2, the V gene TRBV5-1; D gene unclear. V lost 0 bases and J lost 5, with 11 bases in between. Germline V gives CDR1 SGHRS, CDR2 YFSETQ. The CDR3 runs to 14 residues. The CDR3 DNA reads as TGCGCCAGCAGCTTGGATGGGGAGGAGTATGGCTACACCTTC. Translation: CASSLDGEEYGYTF.

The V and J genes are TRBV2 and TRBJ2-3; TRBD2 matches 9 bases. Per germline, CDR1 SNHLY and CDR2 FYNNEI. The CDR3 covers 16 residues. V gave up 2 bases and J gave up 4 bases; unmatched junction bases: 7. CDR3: CASSELRGGGADTQYF. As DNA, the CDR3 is TGTGCCAGCAGTGAACTCCGCGGGGGGGGTGCAGATACGCAGTATTTT.

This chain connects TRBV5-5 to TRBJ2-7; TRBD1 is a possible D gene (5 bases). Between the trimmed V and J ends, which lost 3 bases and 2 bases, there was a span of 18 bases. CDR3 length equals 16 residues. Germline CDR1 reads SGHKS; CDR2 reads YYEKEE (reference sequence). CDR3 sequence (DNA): TGTGCCAGCAGCTCAAAGACAGCGACCGTCACCTACGAGCAGTACTTC. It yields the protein CASSSKTATVTYEQYF.

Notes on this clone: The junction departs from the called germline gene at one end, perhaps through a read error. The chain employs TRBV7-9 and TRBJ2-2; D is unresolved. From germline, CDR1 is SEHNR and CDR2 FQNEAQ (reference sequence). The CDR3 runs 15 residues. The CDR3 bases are TGTTCCAGCAGCCGCGTGACATTAGTCACCGGGGAGCTGTTTTTT. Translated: CSSSRVTLVTGELFF.

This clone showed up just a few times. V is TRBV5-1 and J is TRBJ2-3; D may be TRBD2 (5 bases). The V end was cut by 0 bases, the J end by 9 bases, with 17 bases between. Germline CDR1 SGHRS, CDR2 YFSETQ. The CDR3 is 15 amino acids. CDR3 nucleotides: TGCGCCAGCAGCTTGGGGTCTAGGAAAGGACTCACGCAGTATTTT. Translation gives CASSLGSRKGLTQYF.

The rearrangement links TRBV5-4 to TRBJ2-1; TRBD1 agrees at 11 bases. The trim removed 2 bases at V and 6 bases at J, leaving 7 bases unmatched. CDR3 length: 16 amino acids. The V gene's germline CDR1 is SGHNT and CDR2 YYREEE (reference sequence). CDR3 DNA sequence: TGTGCCAGCAGCTTTCGTAGCGGGACAGGGGGCAATGAGCAGTTCTTC. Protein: CASSFRSGTGGNEQFF.

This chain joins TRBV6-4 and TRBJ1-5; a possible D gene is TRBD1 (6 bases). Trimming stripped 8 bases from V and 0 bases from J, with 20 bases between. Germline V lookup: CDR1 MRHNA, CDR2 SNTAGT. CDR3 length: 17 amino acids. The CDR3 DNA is TGTGCCAGCGGTCGTCCCGGGACATTATTTAGCAATCAGCCCCAGCATTTT. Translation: CASGRPGTLFSNQPQHF.

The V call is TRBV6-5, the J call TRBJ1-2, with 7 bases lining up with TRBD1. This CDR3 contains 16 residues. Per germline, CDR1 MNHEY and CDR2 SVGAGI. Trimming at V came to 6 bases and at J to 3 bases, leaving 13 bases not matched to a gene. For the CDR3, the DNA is TGTGCCAGCAGATACAGGGGCTTGAGGATCTACTATGGCTACACCTTC. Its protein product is CASRYRGLRIYYGYTF.

The CDR3 is CAKTRSEQFF. The DNA of the CDR3 is TGTGCCAAGACGCGGAGTGAGCAGTTCTTC. The V gene is TRBV11-3, the J gene TRBJ2-1, with D uncertain. There are 10 residues in the CDR3. Trimming took 10 bases from V and 9 from J, leaving 10 bases between them. Per the germline V gene, CDR1 is SGHNT and CDR2 is YENEEA.

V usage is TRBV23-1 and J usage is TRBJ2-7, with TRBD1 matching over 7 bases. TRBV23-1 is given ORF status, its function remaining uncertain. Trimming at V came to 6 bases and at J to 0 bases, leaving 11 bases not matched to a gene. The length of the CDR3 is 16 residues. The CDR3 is CASSQETGQASYEQYF. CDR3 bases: TGCGCCAGCAGCCAAGAAACCGGACAGGCCTCCTACGAGCAGTACTTC.

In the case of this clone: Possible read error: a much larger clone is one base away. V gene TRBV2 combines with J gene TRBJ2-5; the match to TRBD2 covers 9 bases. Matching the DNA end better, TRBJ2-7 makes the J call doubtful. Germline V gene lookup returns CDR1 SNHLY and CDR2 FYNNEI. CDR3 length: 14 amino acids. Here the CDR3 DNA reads TGTGCCAGACGATCCCTGCGGGAGGGCTACGAGCAGTACTTC. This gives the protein CARRSLREGYEQYF.

The CDR3 sequence is CASSQGRAFDEQYF. The CDR3 DNA follows: TGCGCCAGCAGCCAAGGGAGAGCCTTCGACGAGCAGTACTTC. The J gene is TRBJ2-7, the V gene TRBV4-1; D call uncertain. The V end lost 1 base, the J end lost 5 bases, and 12 bases lay between the germline ends. The CDR3 consists of 14 residues. CDR1 MGHRA and CDR2 YSYEKL come from the germline V gene.

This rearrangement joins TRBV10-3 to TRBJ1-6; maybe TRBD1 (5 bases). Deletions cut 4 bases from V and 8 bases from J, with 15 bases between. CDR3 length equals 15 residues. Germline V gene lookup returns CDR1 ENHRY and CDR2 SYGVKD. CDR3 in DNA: TGTGCCATCAGTGGTTACTCCCCCAGGGATTCACCCCTCCACTTT. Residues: CAISGYSPRDSPLHF.

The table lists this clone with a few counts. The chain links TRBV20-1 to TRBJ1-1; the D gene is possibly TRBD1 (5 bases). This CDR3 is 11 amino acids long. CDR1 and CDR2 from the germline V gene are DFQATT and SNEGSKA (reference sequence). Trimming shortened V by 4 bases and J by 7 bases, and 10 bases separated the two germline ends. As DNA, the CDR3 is TGCAGTGCTAAAGTCACAGGTGAAGCTTTCTTT. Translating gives CSAKVTGEAFF.

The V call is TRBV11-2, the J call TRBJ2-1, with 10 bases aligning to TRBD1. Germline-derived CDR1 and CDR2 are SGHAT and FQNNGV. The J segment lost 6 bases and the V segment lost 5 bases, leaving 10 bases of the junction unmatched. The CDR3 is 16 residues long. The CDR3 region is CASSLRQGAMGNEQFF. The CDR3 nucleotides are TGTGCCAGCAGCCTTCGACAGGGGGCAATGGGCAATGAGCAGTTCTTC.